This T cell receptor (beta chain) is from a study of response to subunit inactivated influenza vaccine. In regard to this clonotype: Its antigen is still unknown.

With V trimmed by 1 base and J by 9 bases, 8 bases remained unmatched. The length of the CDR3 is 14 residues. Germline assignment: CDR1 GTSNPN and CDR2 SVGIG (reference sequence). MiXCR, run by TCRdb on the RT-PCR reads, gives a single entry per CDR3 protein. Among about 780,000 distinct CDR3 sequences listed, about a fifth were seen once. Study outcomes and limitations: The authors proposed limited new T cell recruitment per seasonal influenza vaccination.

This chain uses TRBV30 with TRBJ2-1; 8 bases fit TRBD2. The sample was PBMCs from blood, taken around 5 days after vaccination. This receptor was identified in a man aged 45-60 years who received an inactivated influenza vaccine. The CDR3 spells CAWSAGTRLGEQFF. The CDR3 DNA reads as TGTGCCTGGAGTGCGGGGACTAGATTAGGTGAGCAGTTCTTC.